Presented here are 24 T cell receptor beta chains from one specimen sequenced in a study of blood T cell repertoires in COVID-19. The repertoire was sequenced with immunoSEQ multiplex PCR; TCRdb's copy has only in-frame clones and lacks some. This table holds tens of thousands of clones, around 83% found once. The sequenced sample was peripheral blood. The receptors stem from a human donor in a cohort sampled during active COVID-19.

Written as DNA, the CDR3 is TGTGCCAGCAGCCTTTGGGGCCTAGGGGGTGGAAACACCATATATTTT. It translates to CASSLWGLGGGNTIYF. The rearrangement uses TRBV3-1 (or the pseudogene TRBV3-2) and TRBJ1-3, with D perhaps matching TRBD1 (6 bases). Trimming stripped 4 bases from V and 3 bases from J, with 16 bases between. The CDR3 is made up of 16 amino acids. CDR1 LGHDT and CDR2 YNNKEL come from the germline V gene (reference sequence).

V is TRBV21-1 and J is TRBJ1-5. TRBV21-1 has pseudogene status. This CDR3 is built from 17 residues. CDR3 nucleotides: TGTGCCAGCAGGAAAAGAGGGGAGGGGCTAGGCAATCAGCCCCAGCATTTT. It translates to CASRKRGEGLGNQPQHF.

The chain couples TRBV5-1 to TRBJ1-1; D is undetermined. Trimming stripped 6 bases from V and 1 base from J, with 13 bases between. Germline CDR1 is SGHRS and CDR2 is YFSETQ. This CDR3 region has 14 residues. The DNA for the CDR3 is TGCGCCAGCAACCGGGGAGCGGAGAACACTGAAGCTTTCTTT. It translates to CASNRGAENTEAFF.

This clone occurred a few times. CDR3: CASSLGGRGFEQYF. The CDR3 DNA reads TGTGCCAGCAGCTTGGGAGGCAGGGGGTTCGAGCAGTACTTC. This chain links TRBV5-4 with TRBJ2-7, with 7 bases matching TRBD1. The CDR3 consists of 14 residues. V was pared by 0 bases and J by 6 bases, with 6 bases of the junction left unmatched. Germline V CDR1 and CDR2: SGHNT, YYREEE (reference sequence). Filled out from reference TRBV5-4 and TRBJ2-7, the complete variable domain reads ETGVTQSPTHLIKTRGQQVTLRCSSQSGHNTVSWYQQALGQGPQFIFQYYREEENGRGNFPPRFSGLQFPNYSSELNVNALELDDSALYLCASSLGGRGFEQYFGPGTRLTVT.

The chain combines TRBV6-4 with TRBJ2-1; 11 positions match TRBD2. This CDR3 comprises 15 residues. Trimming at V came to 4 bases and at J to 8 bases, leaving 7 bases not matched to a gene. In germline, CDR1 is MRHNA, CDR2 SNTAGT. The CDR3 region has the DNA TGTGCCAGCAGTGCCGTAGCGGGGGGGCCGGATGAGCAGTTCTTC. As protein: CASSAVAGGPDEQFF.

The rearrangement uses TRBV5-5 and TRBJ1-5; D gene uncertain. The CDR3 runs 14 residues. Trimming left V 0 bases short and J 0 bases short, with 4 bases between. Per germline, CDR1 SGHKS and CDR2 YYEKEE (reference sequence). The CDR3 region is CASSLGYSNQPQHF. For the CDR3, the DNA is TGTGCCAGCAGCTTGGGTTATAGCAATCAGCCCCAGCATTTT.

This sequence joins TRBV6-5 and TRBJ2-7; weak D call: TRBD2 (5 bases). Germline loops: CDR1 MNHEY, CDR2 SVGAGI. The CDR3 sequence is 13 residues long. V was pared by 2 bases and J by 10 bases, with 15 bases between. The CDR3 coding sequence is TGTGCCAGCAGTTACCGTCTAGCAGCATCTCAGTACTTC. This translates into CASSYRLAASQYF.

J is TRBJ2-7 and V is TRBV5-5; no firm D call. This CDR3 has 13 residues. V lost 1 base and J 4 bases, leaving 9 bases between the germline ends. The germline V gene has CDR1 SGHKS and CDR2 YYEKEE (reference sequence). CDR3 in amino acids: CASSLSGKYEQYF. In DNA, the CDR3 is TGTGCCAGCAGCTTGTCAGGTAAATACGAGCAGTACTTC.

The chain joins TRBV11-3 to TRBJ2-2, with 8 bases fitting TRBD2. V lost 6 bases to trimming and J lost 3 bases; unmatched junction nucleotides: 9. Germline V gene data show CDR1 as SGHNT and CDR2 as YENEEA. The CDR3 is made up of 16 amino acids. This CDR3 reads CASRSGGAWDTGELFF. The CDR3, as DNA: TGTGCCAGCAGATCCGGGGGGGCCTGGGACACCGGGGAGCTGTTTTTT.

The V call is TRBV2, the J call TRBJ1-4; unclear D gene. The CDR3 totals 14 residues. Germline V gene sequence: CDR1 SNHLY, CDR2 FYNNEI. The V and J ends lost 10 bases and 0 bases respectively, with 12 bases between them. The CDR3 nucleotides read TGTGCCACTGCCCTCCAGTCAACTAATGAAAAACTGTTTTTT. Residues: CATALQSTNEKLFF. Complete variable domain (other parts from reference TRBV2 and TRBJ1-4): EPEVTQTPSHQVTQMGQEVILRCVPISNHLYFYWYRQILGQKVEFLVSFYNNEISEKSEIFDDQFSVERPDGSNFTLKIRSTKLEDSAMYFCATALQSTNEKLFFGSGTQLSVL.

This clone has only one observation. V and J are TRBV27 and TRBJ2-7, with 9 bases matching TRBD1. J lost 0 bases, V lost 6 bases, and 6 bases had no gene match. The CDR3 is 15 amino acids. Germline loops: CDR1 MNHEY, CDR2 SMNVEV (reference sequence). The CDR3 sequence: CASSKTGGYSYEQYF. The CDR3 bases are TGTGCCAGCAGCAAAACAGGGGGCTACTCCTACGAGCAGTACTTC.

CDR3 residues: CASSLGGGSPGTQYF. DNA for the CDR3: TGTGCCAGCAGCTTAGGCGGGGGATCCCCAGGGACCCAGTACTTC. The genes are TRBV11-1 and TRBJ2-5, with 7 bases matching TRBD2. J gave up 7 bases and V 1 base, and 9 bases lay outside the gene matches. The CDR3 loop spans 15 amino acids. CDR1 SGHAT and CDR2 FQDESV come from the germline V gene (reference sequence).

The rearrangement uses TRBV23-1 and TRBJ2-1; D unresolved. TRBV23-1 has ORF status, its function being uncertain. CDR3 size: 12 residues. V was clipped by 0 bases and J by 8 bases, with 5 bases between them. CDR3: CASSQSLHEQFF. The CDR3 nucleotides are TGCGCCAGCAGTCAATCACTCCATGAGCAGTTCTTC.

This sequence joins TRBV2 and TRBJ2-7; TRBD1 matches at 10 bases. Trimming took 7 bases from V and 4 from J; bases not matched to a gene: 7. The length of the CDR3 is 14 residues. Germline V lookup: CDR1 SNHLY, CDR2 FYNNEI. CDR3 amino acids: CASTDRGQSYEQYF. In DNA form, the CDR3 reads TGTGCCAGCACAGACAGGGGGCAGAGTTACGAGCAGTACTTC.

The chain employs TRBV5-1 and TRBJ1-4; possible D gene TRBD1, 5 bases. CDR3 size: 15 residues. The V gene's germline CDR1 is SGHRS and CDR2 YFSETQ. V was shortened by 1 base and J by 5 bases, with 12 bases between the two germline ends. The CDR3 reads CASSLYAGQNEKLFF. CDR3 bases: TGCGCCAGCAGCTTGTATGCAGGGCAGAATGAAAAACTGTTTTTT.

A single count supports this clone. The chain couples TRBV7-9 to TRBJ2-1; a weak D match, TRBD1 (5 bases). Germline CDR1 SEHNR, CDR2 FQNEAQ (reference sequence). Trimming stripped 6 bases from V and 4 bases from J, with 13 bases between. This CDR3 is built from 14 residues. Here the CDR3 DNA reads TGTGCCAGCAGAGGGGTGCGCCCTTACAATGAGCAGTTCTTC. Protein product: CASRGVRPYNEQFF.

CDR3 amino acids: CASSEGGPVEQYF. As DNA, the CDR3 is TGTGCCAGCAGTGAAGGAGGCCCCGTCGAGCAGTACTTC. The chain uses TRBV6-1 and TRBJ2-7, with D hard to call. V lost 1 base and J lost 6, with 10 bases in between. Per germline, CDR1 MNHNS and CDR2 SASEGT. The CDR3 runs to 13 residues.

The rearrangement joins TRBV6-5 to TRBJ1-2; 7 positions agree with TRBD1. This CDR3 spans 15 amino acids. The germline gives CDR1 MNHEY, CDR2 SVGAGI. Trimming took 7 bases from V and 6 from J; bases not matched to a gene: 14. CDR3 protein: CASTLYGTAPNGYTF. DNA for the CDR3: TGTGCCAGCACCTTATACGGGACAGCCCCCAATGGCTACACCTTC.

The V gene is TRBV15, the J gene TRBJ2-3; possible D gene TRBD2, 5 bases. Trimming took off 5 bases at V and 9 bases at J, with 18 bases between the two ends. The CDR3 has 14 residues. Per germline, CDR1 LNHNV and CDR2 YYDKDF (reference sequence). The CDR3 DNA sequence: TGTGCCACCAGCGGTGGACTCGATCGGAGGACGCAGTATTTT. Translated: CATSGGLDRRTQYF.

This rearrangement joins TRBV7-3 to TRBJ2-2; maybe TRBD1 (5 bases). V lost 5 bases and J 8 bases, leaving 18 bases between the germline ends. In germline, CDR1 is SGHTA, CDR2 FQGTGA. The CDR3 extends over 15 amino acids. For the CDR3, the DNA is TGTGCCAGCAGCCCCTCCGCCCAGGGCGTTGGGGAGCTGTTTTTT. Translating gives CASSPSAQGVGELFF.

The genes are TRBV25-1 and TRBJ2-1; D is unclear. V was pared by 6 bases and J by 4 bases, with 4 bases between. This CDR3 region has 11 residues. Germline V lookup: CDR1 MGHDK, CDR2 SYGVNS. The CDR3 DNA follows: TGTGCCAGCAGCAGTTACAATGAGCAGTTCTTC. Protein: CASSSYNEQFF.

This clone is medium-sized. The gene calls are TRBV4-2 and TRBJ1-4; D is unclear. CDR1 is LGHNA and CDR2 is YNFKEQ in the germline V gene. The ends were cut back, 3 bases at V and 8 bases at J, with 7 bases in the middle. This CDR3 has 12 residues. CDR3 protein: CASSQEAEKLFF. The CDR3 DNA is TGTGCCAGCAGCCAGGAGGCCGAAAAACTGTTTTTT.

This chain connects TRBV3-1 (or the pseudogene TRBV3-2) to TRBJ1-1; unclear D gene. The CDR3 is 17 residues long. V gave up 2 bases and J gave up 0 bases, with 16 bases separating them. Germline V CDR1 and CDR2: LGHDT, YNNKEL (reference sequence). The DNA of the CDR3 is TGTGCCAGCAGCCAAACTTTCTTTGAGGGTATGAACACTGAAGCTTTCTTT. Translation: CASSQTFFEGMNTEAFF.

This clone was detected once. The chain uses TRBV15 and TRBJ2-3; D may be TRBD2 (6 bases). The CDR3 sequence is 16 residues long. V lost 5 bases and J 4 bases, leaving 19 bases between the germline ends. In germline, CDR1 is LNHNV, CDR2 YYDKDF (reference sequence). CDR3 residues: CATSPDGEVVSDTQYF. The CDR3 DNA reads TGTGCCACCAGCCCAGACGGGGAGGTTGTATCAGATACGCAGTATTTT.